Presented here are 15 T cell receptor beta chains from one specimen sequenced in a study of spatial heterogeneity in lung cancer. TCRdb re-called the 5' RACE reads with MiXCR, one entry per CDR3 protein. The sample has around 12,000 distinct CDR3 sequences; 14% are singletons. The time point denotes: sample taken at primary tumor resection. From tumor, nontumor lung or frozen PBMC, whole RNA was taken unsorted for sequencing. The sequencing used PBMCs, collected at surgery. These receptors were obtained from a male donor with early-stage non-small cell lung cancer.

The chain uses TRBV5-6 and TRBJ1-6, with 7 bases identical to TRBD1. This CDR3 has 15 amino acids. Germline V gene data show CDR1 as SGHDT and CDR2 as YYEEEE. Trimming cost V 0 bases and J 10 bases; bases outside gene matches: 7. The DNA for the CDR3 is TGTGCCAGCAGCTTGGGACAGGGCGAGGGGTCACCCCTCCACTTT. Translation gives CASSLGQGEGSPLHF. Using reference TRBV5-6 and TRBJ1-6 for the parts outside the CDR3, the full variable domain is DAGVTQSPTHLIKTRGQQVTLRCSPKSGHDTVSWYQQALGQGPQFIFQYYEEEERQRGNFPDRFSGHQFPNYSSELNVNALLLGDSALYLCASSLGQGEGSPLHFGNGTRLTVT.

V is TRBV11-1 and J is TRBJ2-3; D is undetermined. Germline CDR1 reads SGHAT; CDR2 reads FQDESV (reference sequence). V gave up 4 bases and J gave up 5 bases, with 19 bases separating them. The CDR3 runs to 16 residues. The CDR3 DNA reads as TGTGCCAGCAGCTGTCCCTCGAGGTCCTACGAAGATACGCAGTATTTT. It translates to CASSCPSRSYEDTQYF.

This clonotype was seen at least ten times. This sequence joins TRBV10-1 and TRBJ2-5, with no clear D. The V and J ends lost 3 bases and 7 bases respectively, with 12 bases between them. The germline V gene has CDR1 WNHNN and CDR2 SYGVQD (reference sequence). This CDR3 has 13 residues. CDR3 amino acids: CASSESPKGTQYF. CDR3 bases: TGCGCCAGCAGTGAATCGCCGAAAGGGACCCAGTACTTC.

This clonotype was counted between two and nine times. The CDR3 bases are TGTGCCAGCAGCCGCCAACAGGGTAACGAGCAGTACTTC. Its protein product is CASSRQQGNEQYF. The chain employs TRBV7-6 and TRBJ2-7; D is perhaps TRBD1 (6 bases). CDR3 size: 13 residues. Germline CDR1 reads SGHVS; CDR2 reads FNYEAQ. The V end was cut by 5 bases, the J end by 5 bases, with 13 bases between.

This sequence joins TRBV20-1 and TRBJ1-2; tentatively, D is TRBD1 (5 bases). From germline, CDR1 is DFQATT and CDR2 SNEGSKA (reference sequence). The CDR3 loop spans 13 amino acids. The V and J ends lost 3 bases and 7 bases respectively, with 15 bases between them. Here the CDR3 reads CSASTRGFSGYTF. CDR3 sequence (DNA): TGCAGTGCTAGCACACGGGGGTTTAGTGGCTACACCTTC.

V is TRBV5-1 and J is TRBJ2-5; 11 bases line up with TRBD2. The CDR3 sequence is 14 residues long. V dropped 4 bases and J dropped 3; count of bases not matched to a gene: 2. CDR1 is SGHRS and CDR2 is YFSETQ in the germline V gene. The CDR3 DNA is TGCGCCAGCAGCCTAGCGGGGGGAGAAGAGACCCAGTACTTC. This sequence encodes CASSLAGGEETQYF.

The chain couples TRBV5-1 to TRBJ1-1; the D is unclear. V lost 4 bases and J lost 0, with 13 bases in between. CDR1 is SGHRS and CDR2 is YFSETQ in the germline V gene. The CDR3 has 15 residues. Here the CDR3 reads CASSPSSLMNTEAFF. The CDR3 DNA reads TGCGCCAGCAGCCCAAGTTCCCTCATGAACACTGAAGCTTTCTTT.

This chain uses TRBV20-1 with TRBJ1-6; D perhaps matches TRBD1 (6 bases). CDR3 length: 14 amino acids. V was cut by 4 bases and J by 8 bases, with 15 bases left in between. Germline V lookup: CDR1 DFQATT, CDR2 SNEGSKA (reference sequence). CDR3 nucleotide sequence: TGCAGTGCTACCCCTGGGACATTCCATTCACCCCTCCACTTT. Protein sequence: CSATPGTFHSPLHF.

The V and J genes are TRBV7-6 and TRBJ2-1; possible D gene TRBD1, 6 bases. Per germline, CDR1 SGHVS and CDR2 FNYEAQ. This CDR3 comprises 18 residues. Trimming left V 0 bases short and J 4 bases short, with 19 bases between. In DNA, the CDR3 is TGTGCCAGCAGCTTAGCAATCTGGAGGACAGAGCTATACAATGAGCAGTTCTTC. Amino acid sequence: CASSLAIWRTELYNEQFF.

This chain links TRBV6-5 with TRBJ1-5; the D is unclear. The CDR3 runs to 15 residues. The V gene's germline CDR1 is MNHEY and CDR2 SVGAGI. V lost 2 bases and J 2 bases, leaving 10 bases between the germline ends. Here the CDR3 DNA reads TGTGCCAGCAGTTACGACAACGCAGGCAATCAGCCCCAGCATTTT. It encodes CASSYDNAGNQPQHF.

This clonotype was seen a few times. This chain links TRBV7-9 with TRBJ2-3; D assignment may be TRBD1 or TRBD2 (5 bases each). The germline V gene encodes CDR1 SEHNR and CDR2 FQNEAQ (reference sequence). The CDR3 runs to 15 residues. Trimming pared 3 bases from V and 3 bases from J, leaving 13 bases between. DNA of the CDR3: TGTGCCAGCAGCTTTAGGGGACGCGAAACAGATACGCAGTATTTT. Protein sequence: CASSFRGRETDTQYF.

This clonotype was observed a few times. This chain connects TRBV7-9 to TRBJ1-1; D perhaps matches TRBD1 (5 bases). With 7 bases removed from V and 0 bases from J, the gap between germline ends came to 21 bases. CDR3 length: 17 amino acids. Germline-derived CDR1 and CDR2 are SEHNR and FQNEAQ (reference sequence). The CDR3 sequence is CASTPGPIWVVNTEAFF. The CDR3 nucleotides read TGTGCCAGCACCCCGGGGCCCATCTGGGTGGTGAACACTGAAGCTTTCTTT.

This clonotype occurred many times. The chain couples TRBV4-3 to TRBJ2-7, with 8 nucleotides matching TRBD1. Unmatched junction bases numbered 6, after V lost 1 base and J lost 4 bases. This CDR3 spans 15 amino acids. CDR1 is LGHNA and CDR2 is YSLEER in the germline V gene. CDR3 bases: TGCGCCAGCAGCCAAGCCGGGACAGGAGCTTACGAGCAGTACTTC. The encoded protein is CASSQAGTGAYEQYF.

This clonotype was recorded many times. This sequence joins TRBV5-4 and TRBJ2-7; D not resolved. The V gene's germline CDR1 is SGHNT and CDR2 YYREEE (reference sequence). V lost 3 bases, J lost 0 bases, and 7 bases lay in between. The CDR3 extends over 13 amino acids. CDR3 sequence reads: CASSSELSYEQYF. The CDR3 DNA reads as TGTGCCAGCAGCTCCGAACTCTCCTACGAGCAGTACTTC.

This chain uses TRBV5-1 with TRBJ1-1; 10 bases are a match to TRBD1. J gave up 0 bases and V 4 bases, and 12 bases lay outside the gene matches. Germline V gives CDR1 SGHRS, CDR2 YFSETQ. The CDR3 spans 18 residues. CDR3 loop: CASSGNSGQGTMNTEAFF. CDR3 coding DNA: TGCGCCAGCAGCGGTAACTCGGGACAGGGGACCATGAACACTGAAGCTTTCTTT.